This TCR beta chain came from a study of T cell repertoires in cytomegalovirus infection. Study summary: Both CMV infection and a matching HLA type were indicated by public TCR beta signatures.

A single record per CDR3 protein comes from TCRdb applying MiXCR to the reads. This table has approximately 200,000 distinct CDR3 sequences, roughly 23% appearing once. V gave up 4 bases and J gave up 5 bases, with 14 bases separating them. Germline V lookup: CDR1 SGHVS, CDR2 FQNEAQ. The CDR3 runs 15 residues. This clonotype occurred a few times. The sample taken for sequencing was CD8+ T cells from PBMCs. The rearrangement joins TRBV7-8 to TRBJ2-2, with a possible D match to TRBD1 (5 bases). The source is a human donor in good health (CMV status not recorded). Some clones in this sample may be carry-over from other donors' samples. CDR3 nucleotides: TGTGCCAGCAGCTCCAAGACAGTACAGACCGGGGAGCTGTTTTTT. Translated: CASSSKTVQTGELFF. The whole variable domain, remainder taken from reference TRBV7-8 and TRBJ2-2, is GAGVSQSPRYKVAKRGQDVALRCDPISGHVSLFWYQQALGQGPEFLTYFQNEAQLDKSGLPSDRFFAERPEGSVSTLKIQRTQQEDSAVYLCASSSKTVQTGELFFGEGSRLTVL.